This entry features one T cell receptor beta chain sequence. Its antigen is unidentified. TCRdb's copy holds only in-frame clones and misses some; the assay was immunoSEQ multiplex PCR. The profile shows some 69,000 clones, roughly nine tenths of them singletons. This sample is drawn from a study of OX40 agonist ivuxolimab in advanced cancers. Study-level findings and limits: Individuals who were partial responders at 0.1-3.0 mg/kg had clonal expansion that ranked among the lowest. On average, a greater number of expanded clones characterised CD8+ T cells relative to CD4+.

Germline loops: CDR1 SEHNR, CDR2 FQNEAQ (reference sequence). Trimming cost V 4 bases and J 7 bases; bases outside gene matches: 7. The CDR3 is 14 residues long. The specimen was CD4+ or CD8+ T cells sorted from blood, collected in a trial of the OX40 agonist ivuxolimab. The V gene is TRBV7-9, the J gene TRBJ1-5; 7 positions match TRBD1. The clonotype originates from an adult with an advanced solid tumor such as melanoma, head and neck, liver or kidney cancer. The CDR3 sequence is CASSSRQGGQPQHF. In nucleotides, the CDR3 is TGTGCCAGCAGCTCCAGACAGGGCGGACAGCCCCAGCATTTT.